This TCR beta chain was captured in a study of beta chain features in type 1 diabetes. This clone was recorded a few times. Its antigen is undetermined. Study outcomes and limitations: Significant though moderate, a shortening of TCRB CDR3s appeared in all four CD4+ subsets of Type 1 diabetes patients.

The investigators reverse transcribed all of the isolated RNA, so they sequenced expressed TCRB transcripts. The protocol was immunoSEQ multiplex PCR, while the TCRdb copy is restricted to in-frame clones and leaves out a portion. Of some 350,000 clones detected, 9.6% appear once; the ten largest clones hold 0.45% to 0.65%. Sequenced sample: central memory CD4+ T cells from blood. The sequence came from a man aged 25 to 45 with type 1 diabetes.

The CDR3 is CAWSPPGGEQYF. CDR3 sequence (DNA): TGTGCCTGGAGTCCCCCGGGGGGCGAGCAGTACTTC. This rearrangement joins TRBV30 to TRBJ2-7; 7 bases align to TRBD2. Germline CDR1 and CDR2: GTSNPN and SVGIG (reference sequence). The trim removed 2 bases at V and 6 bases at J, leaving 4 bases unmatched. The CDR3 has 12 residues.